The entry below describes one T cell receptor beta chain. The data derive from a study of TIL therapy for anti-PD-1-resistant metastatic lung cancer. Study information: Median tumor PD-L1 proportion score was roughly 5.9%.

Germline values: CDR1 SEHNR, CDR2 FQNEAQ (reference sequence). J gave up 4 bases and V 10 bases, and 17 bases lay outside the gene matches. The CDR3 runs to 16 residues. This was the immunoSEQ v3 assay. Libraries were prepared by immunoSEQ multiplex PCR; TCRdb keeps only in-frame clonotypes and omits some of them. This repertoire shows about 53,000 clones, 70% to 75% found once; its top ten account for about 1.8%. The sample's time point: pre-treatment sample, taken before nivolumab and TIL therapy. This specimen was blood, taken at baseline. The chain uses TRBV7-9 and TRBJ1-1, with 8 bases lining up with TRBD1. This receptor was taken from a person between 30 and 79 years old with non-small cell lung cancer. The CDR3 region has the DNA TGTGCCATCGGAGGGGGTTTGGACAGGGAGGGCACTGAAGCTTTCTTT. This sequence encodes CAIGGGLDREGTEAFF.